This is a list of T cell receptor beta chains from one sample in a study of spatial heterogeneity in lung cancer. Using its own MiXCR run on the 5' RACE reads, TCRdb lists one record per CDR3 protein. In the table there are 15,000 to 20,000 distinct CDR3 sequences, about 10% of which are singletons. The sample consisted of PBMCs, taken at follow-up. The receptors shown here come from a male donor with early-stage non-small cell lung cancer. Each CDR3 is given with its conserved first and last residue. D genes are given only for firm matches. Some rows mark clone size as missing; the rest say once, few, many or name a class of expanded clone.

clone_size: few; j_call: TRBJ1-4; cdr3_length: 15; v_call: TRBV4-1; d_call: -; cdr3_nt: TGCGCCAGCAGCCAAAGATCCGATCCCTCTGAAAAACTGTTTTTT; cdr3_aa: CASSQRSDPSEKLFF
clone_size: many; j_call: TRBJ2-4; cdr3_length: 14; v_call: TRBV4-1; d_call: -; cdr3_nt: TGCGCCAGCAGCCAGACGGACAGAAAAAACATTCAGTACTTC; cdr3_aa: CASSQTDRKNIQYF
clone_size: many; j_call: TRBJ2-3; cdr3_length: 13; v_call: TRBV3-1; d_call: -; cdr3_nt: TGTGCCAGCAGCCACCGGGACACAGATACGCAGTATTTT; cdr3_aa: CASSHRDTDTQYF
clone_size: many; j_call: TRBJ2-2; cdr3_length: 15; v_call: TRBV30; d_call: TRBD2; cdr3_nt: TGTGCCTGGAGTTTAGCGGGAGAGGTCACCGGGGAGCTGTTTTTT; cdr3_aa: CAWSLAGEVTGELFF
clone_size: many; j_call: TRBJ1-4; cdr3_length: 16; v_call: TRBV27; d_call: -; cdr3_nt: TGTGCCAGCAGTCCCGGGCCCTCTAAACCCAATGAAAAACTGTTTTTT; cdr3_aa: CASSPGPSKPNEKLFF
clone_size: many; j_call: TRBJ2-5; cdr3_length: 15; v_call: TRBV7-7; d_call: TRBD2; cdr3_nt: TGTGCCAGCAGCGCCGGGACTAGCGGACAAGAGACCCAGTACTTC; cdr3_aa: CASSAGTSGQETQYF
clone_size: many; j_call: TRBJ2-7; cdr3_length: 13; v_call: TRBV27; d_call: -; cdr3_nt: TGTGCCAGCAGGTCCGCGGGGGCCCACGAGCAGTACTTC; cdr3_aa: CASRSAGAHEQYF
clone_size: many; j_call: TRBJ2-7; cdr3_length: 12; v_call: TRBV18; d_call: -; cdr3_nt: TGTGCCAGCTCAATGGGAACCTACGAGCAGTACTTC; cdr3_aa: CASSMGTYEQYF
clone_size: -; j_call: TRBJ2-5; cdr3_length: 13; v_call: TRBV6-5; d_call: -; cdr3_nt: TGTGCCAGCTTAGCGTCAGGAAGAGAGACCCAGTACTTC; cdr3_aa: CASLASGRETQYF
clone_size: medium-sized; j_call: TRBJ1-5; cdr3_length: 16; v_call: TRBV7-8; d_call: -; cdr3_nt: TGTGCCAGCAGCTTAGATCGGCAGGGTTATAGTCAGCCCCAGCATTTT; cdr3_aa: CASSLDRQGYSQPQHF
clone_size: -; j_call: TRBJ2-1; cdr3_length: 14; v_call: TRBV30; d_call: TRBD2; cdr3_nt: TGTGCCTGGACACTAGCGGAAACTAACAATGAGCAGTTCTTC; cdr3_aa: CAWTLAETNNEQFF
clone_size: many; j_call: TRBJ1-2; cdr3_length: 12; v_call: TRBV29-1; d_call: -; cdr3_nt: TGCAGCGTTGAGGGGGTTGACTATGGCTACACCTTC; cdr3_aa: CSVEGVDYGYTF
clone_size: many; j_call: TRBJ1-1; cdr3_length: 14; v_call: TRBV19; d_call: TRBD1; cdr3_nt: TGTGCCAGTAGTAGGGCGGCAGGGGGCGGTGAAGCTTTCTTT; cdr3_aa: CASSRAAGGGEAFF
clone_size: many; j_call: TRBJ1-1; cdr3_length: 9; v_call: TRBV20-1; d_call: -; cdr3_nt: TGCAGTGCTAGAGATTTTGGTCTATTT; cdr3_aa: CSARDFGLF
clone_size: -; j_call: TRBJ2-7; cdr3_length: 14; v_call: TRBV20-1; d_call: TRBD2; cdr3_nt: TGCAGTGCTAGAGCTAGCGGGTCACTTTACGAGCAGTACTTC; cdr3_aa: CSARASGSLYEQYF
clone_size: many; j_call: TRBJ1-1; cdr3_length: 15; v_call: TRBV5-1; d_call: -; cdr3_nt: TGCGCCAGCGGGGTGGACAGCCCCGGCGACACTGAAGCTTTCTTT; cdr3_aa: CASGVDSPGDTEAFF
clone_size: -; j_call: TRBJ2-3; cdr3_length: 13; v_call: TRBV11-2; d_call: -; cdr3_nt: TGTGCCAGCAGCTTAGTTTGGGCAGATACGCAGTATTTT; cdr3_aa: CASSLVWADTQYF
clone_size: few; j_call: TRBJ2-7; cdr3_length: 16; v_call: TRBV4-1; d_call: TRBD1; cdr3_nt: TGCGCCAGCAGCCAAGGCCCGGGACAGGGGTCCTACGAGCAGTACTTC; cdr3_aa: CASSQGPGQGSYEQYF
clone_size: few; j_call: TRBJ2-7; cdr3_length: 15; v_call: TRBV4-1; d_call: -; cdr3_nt: TGCGCCAGCAGCCAAGATTCGAGTTACTCCTACGAGCAGTACTTC; cdr3_aa: CASSQDSSYSYEQYF
clone_size: few; j_call: TRBJ1-1; cdr3_length: 14; v_call: TRBV5-1; d_call: TRBD1; cdr3_nt: TGCGCCAGCAGCCGGGGACAGGGGGCGATTGAAGCTTTCTTT; cdr3_aa: CASSRGQGAIEAFF
clone_size: many; j_call: TRBJ2-1; cdr3_length: 16; v_call: TRBV6-6; d_call: -; cdr3_nt: TGTGCCAGCAGTTACTCGAGACTCAAAACTCGCAATGAGCAGTTCTTC; cdr3_aa: CASSYSRLKTRNEQFF
clone_size: few; j_call: TRBJ1-5; cdr3_length: 14; v_call: TRBV6-6; d_call: -; cdr3_nt: TGTGCCAGCGCAAATCGCGGGTCCAATCAGCCCCAGCATTTT; cdr3_aa: CASANRGSNQPQHF
clone_size: many; j_call: TRBJ1-1; cdr3_length: 11; v_call: TRBV10-3; d_call: -; cdr3_nt: TGTGCCATCAGTGAGTCAGATTCGGCTTTCTTT; cdr3_aa: CAISESDSAFF
clone_size: many; j_call: TRBJ1-5; cdr3_length: 16; v_call: TRBV6-6; d_call: -; cdr3_nt: TGTGCCAGCAGGGCGAACAGCCAATATAGCAATCAGCCCCAGCATTTT; cdr3_aa: CASRANSQYSNQPQHF
clone_size: many; j_call: TRBJ2-7; cdr3_length: 12; v_call: TRBV5-1; d_call: TRBD2; cdr3_nt: TGCGCCAGCAAGTCTCTAGCGGGAGATCAGTACTTC; cdr3_aa: CASKSLAGDQYF
clone_size: many; j_call: TRBJ2-3; cdr3_length: 13; v_call: TRBV5-1; d_call: -; cdr3_nt: TGCGCCAGCAGCTTGGACCACACAGATACGCAGTATTTT; cdr3_aa: CASSLDHTDTQYF
clone_size: -; j_call: TRBJ1-3; cdr3_length: 14; v_call: TRBV6-1; d_call: -; cdr3_nt: TGTGCCAGCAGTGAAGCGGGCGCTGGAAACACCATATATTTT; cdr3_aa: CASSEAGAGNTIYF
clone_size: few; j_call: TRBJ2-3; cdr3_length: 18; v_call: TRBV7-2; d_call: TRBD2; cdr3_nt: TGTGCCAGCAGCTCCGGGACTAGCGGGAGCCCTAGCACAGATACGCAGTATTTT; cdr3_aa: CASSSGTSGSPSTDTQYF
clone_size: many; j_call: TRBJ1-5; cdr3_length: 16; v_call: TRBV27; d_call: -; cdr3_nt: TGTGCCAGCAGTTTATCCGGCGACAGGAATAATCAGCCCCAGCATTTT; cdr3_aa: CASSLSGDRNNQPQHF
clone_size: -; j_call: TRBJ2-5; cdr3_length: 14; v_call: TRBV7-2; d_call: -; cdr3_nt: TGTGCCAGCAGCTTAGTTATCAGGGGCGAGACCCAGTACTTC; cdr3_aa: CASSLVIRGETQYF
clone_size: -; j_call: TRBJ2-3; cdr3_length: 15; v_call: TRBV20-1; d_call: TRBD2; cdr3_nt: TGCAGTCAAGGGGGGGGTAGCGGGGTAACAGATACGCAGTATTTT; cdr3_aa: CSQGGGSGVTDTQYF
clone_size: many; j_call: TRBJ2-3; cdr3_length: 14; v_call: TRBV4-3; d_call: -; cdr3_nt: TGCGCCAGCAGCCAGGCCCAGGGTCCAGATACGCAGTATTTT; cdr3_aa: CASSQAQGPDTQYF
clone_size: -; j_call: TRBJ2-2; cdr3_length: 16; v_call: TRBV10-3; d_call: TRBD1; cdr3_nt: TGTGCCATCCGCGAAGTGGCAGGGGGACACACCGGGGAGCTGTTTTTT; cdr3_aa: CAIREVAGGHTGELFF
clone_size: many; j_call: TRBJ2-2; cdr3_length: 16; v_call: TRBV7-9; d_call: TRBD2; cdr3_nt: TGTGCCAGCCGCTCCTCGCGGGGGGGCCGCCCCGGGGAGCTGTTTTTT; cdr3_aa: CASRSSRGGRPGELFF
clone_size: many; j_call: TRBJ1-2; cdr3_length: 13; v_call: TRBV19; d_call: TRBD1; cdr3_nt: TGTGCCAGTAGTAACGACAGGGCGCGCGGCTACACCTTC; cdr3_aa: CASSNDRARGYTF
clone_size: few; j_call: TRBJ2-3; cdr3_length: 19; v_call: TRBV6-6; d_call: TRBD2; cdr3_nt: TGTGCCAGCAGCCGAACATCCGGCATAGCGGGAGATCAGACAGATACGCAGTATTTT; cdr3_aa: CASSRTSGIAGDQTDTQYF